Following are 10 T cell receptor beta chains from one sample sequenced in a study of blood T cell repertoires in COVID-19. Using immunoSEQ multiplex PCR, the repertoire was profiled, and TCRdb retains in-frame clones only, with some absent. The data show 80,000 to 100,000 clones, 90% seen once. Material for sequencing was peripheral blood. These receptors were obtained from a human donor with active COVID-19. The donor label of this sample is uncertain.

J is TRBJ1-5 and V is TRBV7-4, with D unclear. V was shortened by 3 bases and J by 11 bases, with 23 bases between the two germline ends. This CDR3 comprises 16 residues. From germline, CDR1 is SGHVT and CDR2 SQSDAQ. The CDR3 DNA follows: TGTGCCAGCAGCTTTAGGTGGCAGGCGCTATTGCGGGCCCAGCATTTT. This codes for CASSFRWQALLRAQHF.

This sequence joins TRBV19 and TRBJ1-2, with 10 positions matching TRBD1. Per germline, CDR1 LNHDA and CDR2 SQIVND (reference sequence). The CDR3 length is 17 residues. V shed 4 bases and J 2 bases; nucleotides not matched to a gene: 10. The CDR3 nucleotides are TGTGCCAGTAGTACCTCCGGGACAGGGGATAGAAACTATGGCTACACCTTC. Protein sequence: CASSTSGTGDRNYGYTF.

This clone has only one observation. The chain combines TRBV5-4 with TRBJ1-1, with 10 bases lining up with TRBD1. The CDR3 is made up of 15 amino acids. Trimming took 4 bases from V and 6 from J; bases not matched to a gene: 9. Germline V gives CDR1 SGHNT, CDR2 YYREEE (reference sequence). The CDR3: CASSGTGTGVAEAFF. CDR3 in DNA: TGTGCCAGCAGCGGAACCGGGACAGGGGTTGCTGAAGCTTTCTTT.

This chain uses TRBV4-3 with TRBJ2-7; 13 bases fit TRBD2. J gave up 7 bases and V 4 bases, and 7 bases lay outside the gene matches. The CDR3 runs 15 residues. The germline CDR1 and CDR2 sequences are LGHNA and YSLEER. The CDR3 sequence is CASSPTSGGADEQYF. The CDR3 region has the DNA TGCGCCAGCAGCCCAACTAGCGGGGGGGCGGATGAGCAGTACTTC.

Written as DNA, the CDR3 is TGTGCCAGCAGCTTCCGGGACAGGGTTGGCGGCTACACCTTC. It codes for CASSFRDRVGGYTF. This chain links TRBV28 with TRBJ1-2, with 9 bases fitting TRBD1. The V gene end was trimmed by 6 bases and the J gene end by 8 bases; junction bases not matched to a gene: 10. The germline V gene has CDR1 MDHEN and CDR2 SYDVKM. The CDR3 covers 14 residues.

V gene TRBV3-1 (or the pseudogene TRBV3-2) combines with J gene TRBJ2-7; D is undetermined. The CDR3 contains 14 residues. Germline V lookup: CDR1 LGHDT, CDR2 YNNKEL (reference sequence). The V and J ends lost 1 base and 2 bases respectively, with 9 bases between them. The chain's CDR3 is CASSQGPGTYEQYF. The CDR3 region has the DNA TGTGCCAGCAGCCAAGGTCCAGGCACCTACGAGCAGTACTTC.

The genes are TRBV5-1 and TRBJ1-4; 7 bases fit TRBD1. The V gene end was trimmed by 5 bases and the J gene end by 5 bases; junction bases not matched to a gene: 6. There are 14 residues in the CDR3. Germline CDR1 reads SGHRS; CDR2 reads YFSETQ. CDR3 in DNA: TGCGCCAGCAGAGGGGGGACAGCAAATGAAAAACTGTTTTTT. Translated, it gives CASRGGTANEKLFF. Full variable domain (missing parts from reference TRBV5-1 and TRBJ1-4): KAGVTQTPRYLIKTRGQQVTLSCSPISGHRSVSWYQQTPGQGLQFLFEYFSETQRNKGNFPGRFSGRQFSNSRSEMNVSTLELGDSALYLCASRGGTANEKLFFGSGTQLSVL.

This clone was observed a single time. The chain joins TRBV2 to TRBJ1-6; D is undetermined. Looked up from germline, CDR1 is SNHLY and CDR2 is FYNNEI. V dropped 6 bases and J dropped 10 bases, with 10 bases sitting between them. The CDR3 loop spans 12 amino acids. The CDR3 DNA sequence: TGTGCCAGCAGGAATGACAAGTCACCCCTCCACTTT. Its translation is CASRNDKSPLHF.

The CDR3 sequence is CASSVEGLAGGLSEQFF. DNA for the CDR3: TGTGCCAGCAGCGTAGAGGGACTAGCGGGGGGGCTTAGTGAGCAGTTCTTC. The rearrangement joins TRBV9 to TRBJ2-1; 16 bases are a match to TRBD2. The V gene end was trimmed by 0 bases and the J gene end by 9 bases; junction bases not matched to a gene: 6. The CDR3 has 17 residues. Germline V CDR1 and CDR2: SGDLS, YYNGEE.

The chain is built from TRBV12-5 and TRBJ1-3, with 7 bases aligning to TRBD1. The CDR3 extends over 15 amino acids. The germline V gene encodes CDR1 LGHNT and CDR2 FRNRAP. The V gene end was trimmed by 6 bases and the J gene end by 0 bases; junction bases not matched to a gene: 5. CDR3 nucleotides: TGTGCTAGTGGGAGGGGGCCGGACTCTGGAAACACCATATATTTT. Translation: CASGRGPDSGNTIYF.